This T cell receptor (beta chain) was obtained from a study of memory CD4+ T cells and cytomegalovirus serostatus. The overall study: This sample comes from healthy Belgian adults, under 10 CMV seropositive, 24 seronegative.

The sort gate was single viable CD3+CD4+CD8-CD45RO+ cells for memory CD4+ T cells. After thawing, CD4+ T cells were positively selected. The study's findings and limits: Suggested: most of the CMV-linked TCR signature lies in CD4+ memory cells.

A note on this clone: Its antigen remains unidentified.

Germline V gene data show CDR1 as MNHEY and CDR2 as SVGAGI. Losses at the gene ends were 0 bases for V and 3 bases for J; bases not matched to a gene: 4. The CDR3 extends over 15 amino acids. Method: immunoSEQ multiplex PCR; TCRdb's copy keeps in-frame clones and lacks some. This table has 65,000 to 95,000 clones, around 80% appearing once. V usage is TRBV6-5 and J usage is TRBJ1-1, with TRBD1 matching 7 bases. Sequencing input: memory CD4+ T cells from blood. The clonotype originates from an adult in good health and CMV-seronegative. CDR3 DNA sequence: TGTGCCAGCAGTTACTCTGACAGGGCGGACACTGAAGCTTTCTTT. Its translation: CASSYSDRADTEAFF.